This T cell receptor (beta chain) was captured in a study of CD8 T cells in Susac syndrome. Germline assignment: CDR1 MDHEN and CDR2 SYDVKM. The CDR3 is made up of 11 amino acids. The germline V and J ends were trimmed by 5 bases and 8 bases, with 9 bases remaining between them. The authors reverse transcribed roughly 0.45 to 1 ug RNA with random hexamers. Amplification of TCR beta CDR3 used immunoSEQ multiplex PCR across 54 Vbeta and 13 Jbeta. TCRdb ran MiXCR on the immunoSEQ multiplex PCR reads and lists one entry per CDR3 protein. The top ten hold 0.24% of the sample, which has 60,000 to 75,000 distinct CDR3 sequences, 85% to 95% seen once. Controls were age- and sex-matched healthy donors. The TEMRA cells underwent FACS enrichment, while the CD8+ and CD4+ T cells underwent negative isolation.

The origin of this receptor is a human donor in good health. Input material: CD8+ T cells from PBMCs. The V and J genes are TRBV28 and TRBJ1-2; possibly TRBD1 for D (6 bases). DNA of the CDR3: TGTGCCAGCAGTCAGGGGAAAGGCTACACCTTC. It translates to CASSQGKGYTF.